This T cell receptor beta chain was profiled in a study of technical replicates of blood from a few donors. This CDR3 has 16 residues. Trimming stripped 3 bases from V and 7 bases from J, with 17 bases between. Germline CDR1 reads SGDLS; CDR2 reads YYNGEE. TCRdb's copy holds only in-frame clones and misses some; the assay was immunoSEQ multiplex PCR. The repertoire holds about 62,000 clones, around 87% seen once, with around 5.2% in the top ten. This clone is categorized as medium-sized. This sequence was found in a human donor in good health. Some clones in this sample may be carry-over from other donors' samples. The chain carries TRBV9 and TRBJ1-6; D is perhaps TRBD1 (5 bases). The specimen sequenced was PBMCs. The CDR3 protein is CASSAPGGSKNSPLHF. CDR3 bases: TGTGCCAGCAGCGCTCCCGGGGGTTCCAAGAATTCACCCCTCCACTTT.